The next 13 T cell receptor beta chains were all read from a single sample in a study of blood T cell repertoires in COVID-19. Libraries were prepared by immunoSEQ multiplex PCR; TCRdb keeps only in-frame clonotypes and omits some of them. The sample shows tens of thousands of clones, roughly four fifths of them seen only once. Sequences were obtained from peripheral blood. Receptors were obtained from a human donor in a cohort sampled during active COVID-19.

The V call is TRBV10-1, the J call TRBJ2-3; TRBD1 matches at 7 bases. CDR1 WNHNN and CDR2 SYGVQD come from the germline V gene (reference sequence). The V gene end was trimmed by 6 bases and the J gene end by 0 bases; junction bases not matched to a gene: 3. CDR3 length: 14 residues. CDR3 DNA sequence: TGCGCCAGCAGCAGGGACAGAAGCACAGATACGCAGTATTTT. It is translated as CASSRDRSTDTQYF.

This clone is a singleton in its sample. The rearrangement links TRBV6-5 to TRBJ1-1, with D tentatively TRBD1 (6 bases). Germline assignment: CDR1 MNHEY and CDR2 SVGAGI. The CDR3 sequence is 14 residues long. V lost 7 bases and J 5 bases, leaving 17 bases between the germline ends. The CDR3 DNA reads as TGTGCCAGCAAAAACTGGGGGCAAGTAACTGAAGCTTTCTTT. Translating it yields CASKNWGQVTEAFF.

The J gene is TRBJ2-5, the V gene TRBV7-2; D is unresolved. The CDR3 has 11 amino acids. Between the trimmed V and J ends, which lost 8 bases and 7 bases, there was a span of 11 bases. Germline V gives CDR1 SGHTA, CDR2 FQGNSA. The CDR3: CASLITGTQYF. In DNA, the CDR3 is TGTGCCAGCCTTATAACCGGGACCCAGTACTTC.

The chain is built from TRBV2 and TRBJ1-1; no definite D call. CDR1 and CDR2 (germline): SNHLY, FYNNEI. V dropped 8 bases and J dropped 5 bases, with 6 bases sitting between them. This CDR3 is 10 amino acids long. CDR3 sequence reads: CASRVTEAFF. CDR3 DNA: TGTGCCAGCCGGGTAACTGAAGCTTTCTTT.

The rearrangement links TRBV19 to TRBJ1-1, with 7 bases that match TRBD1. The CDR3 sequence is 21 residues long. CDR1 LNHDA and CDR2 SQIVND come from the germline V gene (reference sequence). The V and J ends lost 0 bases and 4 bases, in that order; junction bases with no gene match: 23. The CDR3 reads CASSIDPASLRGSGSGTEAFF. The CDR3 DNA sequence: TGTGCCAGTAGTATAGATCCTGCCTCCCTCAGGGGGTCAGGTTCTGGCACTGAAGCTTTCTTT.

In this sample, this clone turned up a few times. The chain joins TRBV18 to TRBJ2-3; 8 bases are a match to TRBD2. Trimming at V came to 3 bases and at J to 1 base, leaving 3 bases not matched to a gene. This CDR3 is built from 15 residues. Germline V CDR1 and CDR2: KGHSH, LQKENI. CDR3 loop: CASSPRGGGTDTQYF. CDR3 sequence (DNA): TGTGCCAGCTCACCCCGGGGGGGAGGCACAGATACGCAGTATTTT. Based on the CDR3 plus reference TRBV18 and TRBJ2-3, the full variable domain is NAGVMQNPRHLVRRRGQEARLRCSPMKGHSHVYWYRQLPEEGLKFMVYLQKENIIDESGMPKERFSAEFPKEGPSILRIQQVVRGDSAAYFCASSPRGGGTDTQYFGPGTRLTVL.

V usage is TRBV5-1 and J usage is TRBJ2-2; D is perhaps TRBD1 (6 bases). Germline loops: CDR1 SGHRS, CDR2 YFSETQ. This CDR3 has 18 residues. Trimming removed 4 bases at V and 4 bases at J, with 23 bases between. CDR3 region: CASSPGNFRGSSTGELFF. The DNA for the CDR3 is TGCGCCAGCAGCCCAGGAAATTTTAGGGGGTCGAGCACCGGGGAGCTGTTTTTT.

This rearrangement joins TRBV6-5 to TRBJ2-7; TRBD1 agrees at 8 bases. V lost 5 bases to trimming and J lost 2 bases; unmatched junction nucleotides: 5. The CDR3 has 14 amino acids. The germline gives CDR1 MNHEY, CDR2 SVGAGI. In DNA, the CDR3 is TGTGCCAGCAGTCCCGGACAGGGTACCTACGAGCAGTACTTC. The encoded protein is CASSPGQGTYEQYF.

CDR3 in DNA: TGTGCCAGCACTTCCTCAGCGGGGACCTCAGATACGCAGTATTTT. It specifies CASTSSAGTSDTQYF. This chain uses TRBV19 with TRBJ2-3, with TRBD2 matching 7 bases. Germline trimming cut 9 bases from V and 4 bases from J; bases unmatched to any gene: 13. This CDR3 comprises 15 residues. The germline CDR1 and CDR2 sequences are LNHDA and SQIVND (reference sequence).

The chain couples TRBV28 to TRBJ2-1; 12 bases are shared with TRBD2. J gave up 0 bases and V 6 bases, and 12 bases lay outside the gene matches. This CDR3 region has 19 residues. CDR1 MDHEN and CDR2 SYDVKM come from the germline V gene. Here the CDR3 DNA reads TGTGCCAGCAGACAGACTAGCGGGGGCGCAAAGGGCTCCTACAATGAGCAGTTCTTC. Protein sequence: CASRQTSGGAKGSYNEQFF.

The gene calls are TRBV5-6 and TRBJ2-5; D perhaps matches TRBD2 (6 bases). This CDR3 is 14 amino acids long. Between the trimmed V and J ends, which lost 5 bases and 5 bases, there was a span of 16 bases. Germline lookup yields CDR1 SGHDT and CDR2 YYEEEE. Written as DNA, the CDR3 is TGTGCCAGCAGAATGGAGGGGTTAGGGGAGACCCAGTACTTC. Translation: CASRMEGLGETQYF.

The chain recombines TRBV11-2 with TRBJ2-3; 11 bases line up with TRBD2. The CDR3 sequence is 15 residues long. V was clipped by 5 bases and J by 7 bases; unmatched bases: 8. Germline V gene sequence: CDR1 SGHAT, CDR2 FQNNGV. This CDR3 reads CASSLLAGGRNTQYF. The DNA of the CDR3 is TGTGCCAGCAGCCTGCTAGCGGGGGGACGGAATACGCAGTATTTT.

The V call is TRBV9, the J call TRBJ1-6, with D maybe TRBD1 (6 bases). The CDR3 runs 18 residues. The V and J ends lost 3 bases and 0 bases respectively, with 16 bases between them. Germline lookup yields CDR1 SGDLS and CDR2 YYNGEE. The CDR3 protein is CASSGTDSRSSYNSPLHF. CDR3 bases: TGTGCCAGCAGCGGGACAGACTCCCGGAGCTCCTATAATTCACCCCTCCACTTT.